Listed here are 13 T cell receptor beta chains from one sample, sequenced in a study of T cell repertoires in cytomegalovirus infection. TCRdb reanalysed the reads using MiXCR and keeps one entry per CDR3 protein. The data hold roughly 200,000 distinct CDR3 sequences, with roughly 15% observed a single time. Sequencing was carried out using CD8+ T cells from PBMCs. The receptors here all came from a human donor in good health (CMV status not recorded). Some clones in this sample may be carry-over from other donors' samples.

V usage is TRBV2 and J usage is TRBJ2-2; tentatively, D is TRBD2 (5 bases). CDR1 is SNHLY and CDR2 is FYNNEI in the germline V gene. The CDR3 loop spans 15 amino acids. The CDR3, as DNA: TGTGCTATCCTTCCGAGGGAAACGAACACCGGGGAGCTGTTTTTT. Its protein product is CAILPRETNTGELFF.

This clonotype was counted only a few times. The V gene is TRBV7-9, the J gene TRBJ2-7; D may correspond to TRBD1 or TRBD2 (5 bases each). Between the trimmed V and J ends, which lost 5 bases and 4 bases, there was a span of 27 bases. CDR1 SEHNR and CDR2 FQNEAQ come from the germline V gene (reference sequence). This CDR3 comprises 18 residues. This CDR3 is CASSPRTPGTMFLYEQYF. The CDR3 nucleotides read TGTGCCAGCAGCCCGCGAACTCCCGGGACCATGTTCCTATACGAGCAGTACTTC.

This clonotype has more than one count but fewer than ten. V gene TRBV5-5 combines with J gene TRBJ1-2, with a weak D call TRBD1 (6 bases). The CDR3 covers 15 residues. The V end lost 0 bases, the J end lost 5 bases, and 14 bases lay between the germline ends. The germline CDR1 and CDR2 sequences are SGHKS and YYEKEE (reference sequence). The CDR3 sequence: CASSLGQAAFYGYTF. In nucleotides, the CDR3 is TGTGCCAGCAGCTTGGGACAGGCGGCATTTTATGGCTACACCTTC.

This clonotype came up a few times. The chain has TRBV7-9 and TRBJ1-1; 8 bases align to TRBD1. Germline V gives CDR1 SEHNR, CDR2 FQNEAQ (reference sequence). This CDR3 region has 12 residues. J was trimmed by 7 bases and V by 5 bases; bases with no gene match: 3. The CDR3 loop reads CASSPGQDEAFF. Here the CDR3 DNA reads TGTGCCAGCAGCCCGGGACAGGATGAAGCTTTCTTT.

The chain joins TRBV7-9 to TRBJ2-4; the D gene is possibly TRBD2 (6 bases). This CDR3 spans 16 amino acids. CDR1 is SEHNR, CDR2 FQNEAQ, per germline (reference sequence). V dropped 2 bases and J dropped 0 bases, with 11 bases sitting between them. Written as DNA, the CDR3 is TGTGCCAGCAGCTTATCGGAGGGACTAGCCAAAAACATTCAGTACTTC. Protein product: CASSLSEGLAKNIQYF.

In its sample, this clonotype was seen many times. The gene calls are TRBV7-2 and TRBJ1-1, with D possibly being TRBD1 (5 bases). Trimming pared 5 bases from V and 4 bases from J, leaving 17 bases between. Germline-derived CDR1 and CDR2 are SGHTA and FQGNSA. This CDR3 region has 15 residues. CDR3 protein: CASSPSGPVGTEAFF. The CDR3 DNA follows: TGTGCCAGCAGCCCATCGGGGCCTGTAGGCACTGAAGCTTTCTTT.

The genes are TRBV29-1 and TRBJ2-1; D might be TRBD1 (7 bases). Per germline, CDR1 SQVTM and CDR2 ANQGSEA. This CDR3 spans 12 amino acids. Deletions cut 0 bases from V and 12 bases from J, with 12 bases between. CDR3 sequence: CSVEDRGVMQFF. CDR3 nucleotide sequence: TGCAGCGTTGAAGACAGGGGGGTCATGCAGTTCTTC.

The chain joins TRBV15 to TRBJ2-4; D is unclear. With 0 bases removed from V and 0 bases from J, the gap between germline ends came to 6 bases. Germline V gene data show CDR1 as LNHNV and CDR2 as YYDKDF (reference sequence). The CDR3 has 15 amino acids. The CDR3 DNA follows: TGTGCCACCAGCAGAGATACCTTAGCCAAAAACATTCAGTACTTC. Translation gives CATSRDTLAKNIQYF.

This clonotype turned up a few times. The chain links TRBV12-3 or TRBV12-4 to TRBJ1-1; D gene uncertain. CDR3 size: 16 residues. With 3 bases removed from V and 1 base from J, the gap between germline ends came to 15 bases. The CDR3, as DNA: TGTGCCAGCAGTTTTTGGGGAGACCCCCCGAACACTGAAGCTTTCTTT. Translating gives CASSFWGDPPNTEAFF.

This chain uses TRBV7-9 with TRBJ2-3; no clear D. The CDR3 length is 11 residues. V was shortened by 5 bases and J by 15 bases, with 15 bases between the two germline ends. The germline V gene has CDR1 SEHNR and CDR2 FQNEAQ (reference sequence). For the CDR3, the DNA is TGTGCCAGCAGCCAATCGGCTGTGACTTATTTT. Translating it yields CASSQSAVTYF.

This chain's CDR3 is CASRLTGASGANVLTF. The DNA for the CDR3 is TGTGCCAGCAGGCTAACAGGGGCCTCTGGGGCCAACGTCCTGACTTTC. This chain links TRBV28 with TRBJ2-6; TRBD1 matches 7 bases. There are 16 residues in the CDR3. CDR1 is MDHEN, CDR2 SYDVKM, per germline. With 6 bases clipped from V and 0 bases from J, the junction kept 5 bases outside the gene matches.

The CDR3 coding sequence is TGTGCCAGCAGCTCCCTCGGACAGGGGGGAACCTACGAGCAGTACTTC. This gives the protein CASSSLGQGGTYEQYF. J is TRBJ2-7 and V is TRBV7-9; 10 bases line up with TRBD1. Germline V gives CDR1 SEHNR, CDR2 FQNEAQ (reference sequence). V gave up 4 bases and J gave up 2 bases; unmatched junction bases: 8. CDR3 length: 16 residues.

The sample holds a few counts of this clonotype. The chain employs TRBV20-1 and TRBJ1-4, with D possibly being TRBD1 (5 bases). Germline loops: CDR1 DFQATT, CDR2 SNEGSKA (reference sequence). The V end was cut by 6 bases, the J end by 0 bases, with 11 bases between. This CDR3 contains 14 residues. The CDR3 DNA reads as TGCAGTGCAAGGATACAGGCAACTAATGAAAAACTGTTTTTT. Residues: CSARIQATNEKLFF.